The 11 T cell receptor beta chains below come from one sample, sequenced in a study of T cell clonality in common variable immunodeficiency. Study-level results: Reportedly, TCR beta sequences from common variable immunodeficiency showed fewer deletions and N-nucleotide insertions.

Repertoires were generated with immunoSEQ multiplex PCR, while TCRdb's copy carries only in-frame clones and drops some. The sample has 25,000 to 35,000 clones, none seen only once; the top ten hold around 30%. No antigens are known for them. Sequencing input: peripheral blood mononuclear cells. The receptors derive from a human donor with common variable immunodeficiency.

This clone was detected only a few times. CDR3: CASSPRGARQETQYF. The DNA read from the CDR3 is TGTGCCAGCTCACCTCGGGGGGCCAGGCAAGAGACC. This sequence joins TRBV18 and TRBJ2-5; D perhaps matches TRBD2 (7 bases). Coverage ceases 3 residues before the CDR3 finishes, and the germline J gene fills in the end. The CDR3 is made up of 15 amino acids. Trimming removed 3 bases at V and 2 bases at J, with 13 bases between. Germline CDR1 reads KGHSH; CDR2 reads LQKENI.

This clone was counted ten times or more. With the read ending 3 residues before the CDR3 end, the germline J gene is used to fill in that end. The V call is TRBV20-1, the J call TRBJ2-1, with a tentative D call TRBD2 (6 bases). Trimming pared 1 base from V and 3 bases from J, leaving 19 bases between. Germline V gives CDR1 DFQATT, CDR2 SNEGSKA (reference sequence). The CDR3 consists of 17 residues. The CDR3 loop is CSARVPPRGTVYNEQFF. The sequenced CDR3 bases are TGCAGTGCTAGAGTGCCCCCTCGGGGGACGGTCTACAATGAG.

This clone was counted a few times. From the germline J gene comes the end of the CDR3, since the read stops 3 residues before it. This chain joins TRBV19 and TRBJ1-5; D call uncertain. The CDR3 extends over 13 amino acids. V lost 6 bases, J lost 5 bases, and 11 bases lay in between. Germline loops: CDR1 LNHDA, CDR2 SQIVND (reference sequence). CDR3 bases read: TGTGCCAGTAGCTTAACTTCGGATCAGCCC. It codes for CASSLTSDQP. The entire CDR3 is CASSLTSDQPQHF.

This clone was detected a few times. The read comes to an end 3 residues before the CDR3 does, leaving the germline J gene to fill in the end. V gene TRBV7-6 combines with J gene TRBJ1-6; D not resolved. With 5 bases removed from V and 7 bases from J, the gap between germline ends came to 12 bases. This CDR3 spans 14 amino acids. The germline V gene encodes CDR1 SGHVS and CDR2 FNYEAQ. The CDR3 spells CASSLSGGNSPLHF. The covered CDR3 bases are TGTGCCAGCAGCCTCAGCGGAGGGAATTCACCC. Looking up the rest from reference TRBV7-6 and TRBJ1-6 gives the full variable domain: GAGVSQSPRYKVTKRGQDVALRCDPISGHVSLYWYRQALGQGPEFLTYFNYEAQQDKSGLPNDRFSAERPEGSISTLTIQRTEQRDSAMYRCASSLSGGNSPLHFGNGTRLTVT.

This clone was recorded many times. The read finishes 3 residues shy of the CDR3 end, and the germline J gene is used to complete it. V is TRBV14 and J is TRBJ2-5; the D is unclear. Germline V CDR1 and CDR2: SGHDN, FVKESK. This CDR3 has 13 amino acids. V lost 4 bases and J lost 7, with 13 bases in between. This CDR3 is CASSPNFSGTQYF. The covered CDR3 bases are TGTGCCAGCAGCCCCAACTTCTCCGGGACC.

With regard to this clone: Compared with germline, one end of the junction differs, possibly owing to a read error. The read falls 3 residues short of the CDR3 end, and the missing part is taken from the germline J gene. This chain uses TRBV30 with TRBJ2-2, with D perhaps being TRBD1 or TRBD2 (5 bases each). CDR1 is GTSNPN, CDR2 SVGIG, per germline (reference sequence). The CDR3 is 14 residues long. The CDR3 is CAGRRGVNTGELFF. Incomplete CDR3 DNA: TGTGCCGGGAGACGAGGGGTGAACACCGGGGAG.

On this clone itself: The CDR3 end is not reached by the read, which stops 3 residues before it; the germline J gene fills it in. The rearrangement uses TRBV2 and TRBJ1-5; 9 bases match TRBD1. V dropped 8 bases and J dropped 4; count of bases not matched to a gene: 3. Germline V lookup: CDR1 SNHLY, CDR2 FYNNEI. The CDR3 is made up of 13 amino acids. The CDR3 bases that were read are TGTGCCAGCGGGGGGACAGGGAATCAGCCC. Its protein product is CASGGTGNQP. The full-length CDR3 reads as CASGGTGNQPQHF.

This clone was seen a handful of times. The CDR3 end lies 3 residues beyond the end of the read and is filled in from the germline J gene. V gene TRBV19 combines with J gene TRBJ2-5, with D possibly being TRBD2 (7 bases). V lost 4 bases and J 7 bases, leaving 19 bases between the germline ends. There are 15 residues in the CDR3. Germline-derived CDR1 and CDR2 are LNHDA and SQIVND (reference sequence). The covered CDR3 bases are TGTGCCAGTAGTAACGGCTTGGGGGGGGCAAGGACC. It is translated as CASSNGLGGART. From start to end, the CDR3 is CASSNGLGGARTQYF.

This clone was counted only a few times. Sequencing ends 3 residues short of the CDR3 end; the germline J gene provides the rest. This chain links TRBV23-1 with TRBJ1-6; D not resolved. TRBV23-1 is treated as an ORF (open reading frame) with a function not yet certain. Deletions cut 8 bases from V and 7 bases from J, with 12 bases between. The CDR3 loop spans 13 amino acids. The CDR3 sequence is CASPKPRNSPLHF. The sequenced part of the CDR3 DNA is TGCGCCAGCCCCAAACCACGGAATTCACCC.

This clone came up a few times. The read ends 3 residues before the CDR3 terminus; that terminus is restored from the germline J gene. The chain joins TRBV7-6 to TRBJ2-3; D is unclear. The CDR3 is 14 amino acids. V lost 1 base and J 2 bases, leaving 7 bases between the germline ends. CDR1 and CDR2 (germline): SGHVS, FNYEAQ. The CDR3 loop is CASSLDRNTDTQYF. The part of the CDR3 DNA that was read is TGTGCCAGCAGCTTAGACAGAAACACAGATACG. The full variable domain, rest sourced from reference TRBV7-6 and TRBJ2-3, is GAGVSQSPRYKVTKRGQDVALRCDPISGHVSLYWYRQALGQGPEFLTYFNYEAQQDKSGLPNDRFSAERPEGSISTLTIQRTEQRDSAMYRCASSLDRNTDTQYFGPGTRLTVL.

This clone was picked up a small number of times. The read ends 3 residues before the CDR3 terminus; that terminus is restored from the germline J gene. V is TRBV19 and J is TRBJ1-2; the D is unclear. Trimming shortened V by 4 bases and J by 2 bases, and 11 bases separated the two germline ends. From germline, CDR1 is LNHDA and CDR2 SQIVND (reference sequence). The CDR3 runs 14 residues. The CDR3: CASSTAPVNYGYTF. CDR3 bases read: TGTGCCAGTAGTACTGCCCCGGTGAACTATGGC.